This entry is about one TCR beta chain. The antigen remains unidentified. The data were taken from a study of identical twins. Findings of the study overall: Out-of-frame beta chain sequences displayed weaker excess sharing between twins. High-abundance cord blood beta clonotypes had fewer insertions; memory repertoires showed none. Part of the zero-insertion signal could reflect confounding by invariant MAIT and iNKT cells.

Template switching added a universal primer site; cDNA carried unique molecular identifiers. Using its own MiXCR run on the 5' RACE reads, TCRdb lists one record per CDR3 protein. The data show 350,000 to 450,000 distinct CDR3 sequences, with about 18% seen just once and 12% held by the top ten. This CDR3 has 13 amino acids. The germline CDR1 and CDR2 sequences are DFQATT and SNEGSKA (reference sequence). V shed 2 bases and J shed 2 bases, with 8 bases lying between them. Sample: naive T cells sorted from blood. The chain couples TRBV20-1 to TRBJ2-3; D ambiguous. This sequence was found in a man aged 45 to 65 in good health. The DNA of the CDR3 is TGCAGTGCTAGAATAGTGAACACAGATACGCAGTATTTT. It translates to CSARIVNTDTQYF.